The 30 T cell receptor beta chains presented below share a single source sample, sequenced in a study of early T cells in non-severe SARS-CoV-2 infection. TCRdb recomputed calls from the 5' RACE reads with MiXCR, one row per CDR3 protein. The repertoire holds approximately 80,000 distinct CDR3 sequences, with about 12% as singletons. Source material: whole blood. The receptors were gathered from an adult who was a healthcare worker with PCR-confirmed SARS-CoV-2 infection or an uninfected control (not recorded which).

The chain's CDR3 is CASSSAGGKDTQYF. The CDR3 DNA follows: TGTGCCAGCAGCTCAGCGGGCGGGAAAGATACGCAGTATTTT. This chain connects TRBV5-4 to TRBJ2-3; TRBD2 might be the D (6 bases). V gave up 3 bases and J gave up 5 bases, with 13 bases separating them. This CDR3 has 14 residues. From germline, CDR1 is SGHNT and CDR2 YYREEE (reference sequence).

This clonotype showed up just a few times. The chain is built from TRBV6-2 or TRBV6-3 and TRBJ2-2; 7 nucleotides line up with TRBD2. The junction had 11 bases not matched to a gene; V was cut back by 4 bases and J by 9 bases. CDR3 length equals 15 residues. Germline V lookup: CDR1 MNHEY, CDR2 SVGEGT. The DNA of the CDR3 is TGTGCCAGCAGTTCTCGCGGGGAGGGCCCTCGGGAGCTGTTTTTT. Residues: CASSSRGEGPRELFF.

V and J are TRBV9 and TRBJ2-7; 15 bases match TRBD2. The trim removed 3 bases at V and 6 bases at J, leaving 10 bases unmatched. The germline V gene has CDR1 SGDLS and CDR2 YYNGEE. The CDR3 is 17 amino acids. The CDR3 DNA reads TGTGCCAGCAGCGCATTTCCGGGACTAGCGGGAGGTGTCGAGCAGTACTTC. Translated, it gives CASSAFPGLAGGVEQYF.

The table lists this clonotype with a few counts. The V gene is TRBV4-1, the J gene TRBJ2-2; 7 bases are a match to TRBD2. The CDR3 is made up of 15 amino acids. Trimming removed 0 bases from V and 6 bases from J; junction bases left unmatched: 4. Germline lookup yields CDR1 MGHRA and CDR2 YSYEKL. CDR3 amino acids: CASSQDRTRSGELFF. Here the CDR3 DNA reads TGCGCCAGCAGCCAAGATCGGACTAGATCCGGGGAGCTGTTTTTT.

CDR3 sequence: CASSLGQIYGYTF. CDR3 sequence (DNA): TGTGCCAGCAGTTTAGGGCAGATCTATGGCTACACCTTC. This chain links TRBV12-3 or TRBV12-4 with TRBJ1-2; D not resolved. The V and J ends lost 1 base and 4 bases respectively, with 7 bases between them. The CDR3 contains 13 residues.

This clonotype was detected ten times or more. V usage is TRBV28 and J usage is TRBJ1-1, with D maybe TRBD1 (6 bases). Trimming cost V 7 bases and J 9 bases, with 21 bases left between them. The CDR3 runs to 14 residues. Germline CDR1 reads MDHEN; CDR2 reads SYDVKM. The CDR3, as DNA: TGTGCCAGCACCCTACCGCGGGGGGCTAAGAAAGCTTTCTTT. It is translated as CASTLPRGAKKAFF.

V gene TRBV28 combines with J gene TRBJ2-1; 8 nucleotides match TRBD1. The germline V gene encodes CDR1 MDHEN and CDR2 SYDVKM. The CDR3 is 12 amino acids. Trimming took 5 bases from V and 12 from J; bases not matched to a gene: 6. CDR3 region: CASSLGQGGQFF. The CDR3 region has the DNA TGTGCCAGCAGTCTCGGACAGGGCGGGCAGTTCTTC.

Note on this clonotype: Relative to the germline gene, one junction end is altered; a read error may explain this. V usage is TRBV29-1 and J usage is TRBJ2-5; D is undetermined. In germline, CDR1 is SQVTM, CDR2 ANQGSEA. This CDR3 spans 12 amino acids. In DNA, the CDR3 is TGCAGCGTTGAACGGCACCAGGAGACCCAGTACTTC. Its translation is CSVERHQETQYF.

Remarks on this clonotype: Given a much more abundant clone one base away, this may be a read error. V gene TRBV6-1 combines with J gene TRBJ2-1; D is uncertain. The CDR3 has 15 amino acids. Germline CDR1 and CDR2: MNHNS and SASEGT. The CDR3 coding sequence is TGTGCCAGCAGGGCGCGATTGAGCTCCTACAATAAGCAGTTCTTC. The encoded protein is CASRARLSSYNKQFF.

This rearrangement joins TRBV27 to TRBJ2-1; D gene ambiguous. With 3 bases removed from V and 3 bases from J, the gap between germline ends came to 12 bases. The germline V gene encodes CDR1 MNHEY and CDR2 SMNVEV (reference sequence). The CDR3 spans 15 residues. CDR3 DNA: TGTGCCAGCAGTTTCGGGCTAGTAGACTACAATGAGCAGTTCTTC. Encoded protein: CASSFGLVDYNEQFF.

V is TRBV11-1 and J is TRBJ2-1; the match to TRBD2 covers 12 bases. J gave up 4 bases and V 3 bases, and 7 bases lay outside the gene matches. Germline V gene data show CDR1 as SGHAT and CDR2 as FQDESV (reference sequence). The CDR3 runs to 17 residues. The CDR3 nucleotides read TGTGCCAGCAGCTTCTACCCCGGACTAGCGGGATACAATGAGCAGTTCTTC. Translating gives CASSFYPGLAGYNEQFF.

This clonotype was counted between two and nine times. The chain employs TRBV14 and TRBJ1-4; D remains unclear. V gave up 4 bases and J gave up 2 bases, with 11 bases separating them. Germline V gene data show CDR1 as SGHDN and CDR2 as FVKESK. The CDR3 runs to 15 residues. CDR3 protein: CASSRQVTTNEKLFF. In DNA form, the CDR3 reads TGTGCCAGCAGCCGCCAAGTCACGACTAATGAAAAACTGTTTTTT.

The chain employs TRBV12-5 and TRBJ2-1, with 8 bases aligning to TRBD2. Trimming at V came to 2 bases and at J to 1 base, leaving 10 bases not matched to a gene. The CDR3 is 18 amino acids. CDR1 is LGHNT and CDR2 is FRNRAP in the germline V gene. The CDR3 spells CASGLYAGREFSYNEQFF. The CDR3 region has the DNA TGTGCTAGTGGTTTGTACGCCGGGAGGGAGTTTTCCTACAATGAGCAGTTCTTC.

A few counts support this clonotype. V is TRBV29-1 and J is TRBJ2-1, with 10 bases aligning to TRBD2. The germline V gene encodes CDR1 SQVTM and CDR2 ANQGSEA. J gave up 0 bases and V 5 bases, and 10 bases lay outside the gene matches. The CDR3 is 17 residues long. Here the CDR3 reads CSVNRLAGSISYNEQFF. CDR3 coding DNA: TGCAGCGTTAATCGACTAGCGGGCTCTATCTCCTACAATGAGCAGTTCTTC.

Many counts were recorded for this clonotype. The chain couples TRBV5-6 to TRBJ2-5; TRBD2 might be the D (5 bases). Looked up from germline, CDR1 is SGHDT and CDR2 is YYEEEE. The CDR3 runs 15 residues. Trimming cost V 1 base and J 5 bases, with 15 bases left between them. The CDR3 DNA reads TGTGCCAGCAGCTTGACACCGGGGAATAGTGAGACCCAGTACTTC. This gives the protein CASSLTPGNSETQYF.

V is TRBV20-1 and J is TRBJ2-1, with TRBD2 matching over 7 bases. CDR1 and CDR2 from the germline V gene are DFQATT and SNEGSKA (reference sequence). CDR3 length: 11 amino acids. Trimming took 7 bases from V and 12 from J; bases not matched to a gene: 9. The CDR3 loop is CSVRDGRRQFF. Written as DNA, the CDR3 is TGCAGTGTCAGAGACGGGAGGAGGCAGTTCTTC.

This chain joins TRBV9 and TRBJ1-2; 8 nucleotides align to TRBD1. Trimming took 4 bases from V and 4 from J; bases not matched to a gene: 9. This CDR3 is 15 amino acids long. CDR1 is SGDLS and CDR2 is YYNGEE in the germline V gene. The CDR3, as DNA: TGTGCCAGCAGCCACCCGGACAGGGAGGTCTATGGCTACACCTTC. Encoded protein: CASSHPDREVYGYTF.

The chain is built from TRBV4-1 and TRBJ2-1; D not resolved. The CDR3 consists of 12 residues. V lost 0 bases to trimming and J lost 4 bases, with 1 base between them. CDR1 and CDR2 from the germline V gene are MGHRA and YSYEKL. CDR3 nucleotide sequence: TGCGCCAGCAGCCAAGAGTACAATGAGCAGTTCTTC. This encodes CASSQEYNEQFF.

V is TRBV18 and J is TRBJ2-3, with TRBD1 matching 7 bases. Germline loops: CDR1 KGHSH, CDR2 LQKENI. V shed 0 bases, J shed 1 base, and the junction held 1 base outside the gene matches. The length of the CDR3 is 15 residues. The CDR3 nucleotides read TGTGCCAGCTCACCACCCCAGGGGGGCACAGATACGCAGTATTTT. Its protein is CASSPPQGGTDTQYF.

The V and J genes are TRBV20-1 and TRBJ2-3; 8 bases line up with TRBD2. After removal of 5 bases from V and 3 bases from J, the junction contained 10 bases not matched to a gene. This CDR3 is 15 amino acids long. Looked up from germline, CDR1 is DFQATT and CDR2 is SNEGSKA (reference sequence). The CDR3 sequence: CSAQTPSGLTDTQYF. The CDR3 DNA reads TGCAGTGCTCAGACCCCTAGCGGGTTAACAGATACGCAGTATTTT.

The chain couples TRBV5-6 to TRBJ2-1; 8 nucleotides match TRBD2. Germline-derived CDR1 and CDR2 are SGHDT and YYEEEE. Trimming cost V 2 bases and J 9 bases; bases outside gene matches: 10. The CDR3 totals 15 residues. This chain's CDR3 is CASSLMGLVIGEQFF. The CDR3 coding sequence is TGTGCCAGCAGCTTAATGGGACTAGTCATCGGTGAGCAGTTCTTC.

The J gene is TRBJ2-3, the V gene TRBV10-3, with unresolved D. CDR1 is ENHRY, CDR2 SYGVKD, per germline. Trimming took off 8 bases at V and 1 base at J, with 7 bases between the two ends. This CDR3 contains 12 residues. CDR3 amino acids: CAIGRGTDTQYF. CDR3 DNA sequence: TGTGCCATCGGACGGGGCACAGATACGCAGTATTTT.

The rearrangement links TRBV7-2 to TRBJ2-1; perhaps TRBD1 as D (5 bases). Trimming cost V 0 bases and J 4 bases, with 13 bases left between them. The CDR3 length is 16 residues. Germline V gene lookup returns CDR1 SGHTA and CDR2 FQGNSA. Here the CDR3 reads CASSLAQGGPYNEQFF. The CDR3 DNA reads TGTGCCAGCAGCTTAGCGCAGGGCGGACCATACAATGAGCAGTTCTTC.

Only a few counts were recorded for this clonotype. The chain links TRBV11-2 to TRBJ2-1; 8 bases agree with TRBD2. This CDR3 comprises 18 residues. After removal of 4 bases from V and 10 bases from J, the junction contained 21 bases not matched to a gene. Germline V gene sequence: CDR1 SGHAT, CDR2 FQNNGV. DNA of the CDR3: TGTGCCAGCAGCTCCAGCGTCCAAACGGGGGGGCGGTTATGGGAGCAGTTCTTC. This codes for CASSSSVQTGGRLWEQFF.

This clonotype was found many times. V usage is TRBV20-1 and J usage is TRBJ2-7; the D gene is possibly TRBD1 (6 bases). CDR3 length: 12 residues. The V gene lost 6 bases and the J gene lost 7 bases, with 16 bases spanning the gap. Germline lookup yields CDR1 DFQATT and CDR2 SNEGSKA (reference sequence). CDR3 residues: CSAQGLGGEQYF. The CDR3 nucleotides are TGCAGTGCCCAGGGGCTTGGGGGTGAGCAGTACTTC.

This clonotype was observed at least ten times. This chain joins TRBV19 and TRBJ2-7; D possibly matches TRBD1 or TRBD2 (5 bases each). This CDR3 is built from 14 residues. CDR1 and CDR2 (germline): LNHDA, SQIVND (reference sequence). Trimming left V 5 bases short and J 3 bases short, with 14 bases between. The CDR3 nucleotides read TGTGCCAGTAGTGGCCCGAGGGGAGTCTACGAGCAGTACTTC. This sequence encodes CASSGPRGVYEQYF.

This clonotype was recorded many times. The rearrangement joins TRBV5-1 to TRBJ2-5; 11 nucleotides match TRBD2. The CDR3 sequence is 15 residues long. The germline CDR1 and CDR2 sequences are SGHRS and YFSETQ. J gave up 2 bases and V 5 bases, and 5 bases lay outside the gene matches. CDR3 protein: CASRLRLAGQETQYF. The CDR3, as DNA: TGCGCCAGCAGATTGCGACTAGCGGGACAAGAGACCCAGTACTTC.

This clonotype has more than one count but fewer than ten. The genes are TRBV11-1 and TRBJ2-7, with 10 bases aligning to TRBD2. This CDR3 is built from 20 residues. CDR1 is SGHAT, CDR2 FQDESV, per germline (reference sequence). Trimming removed 5 bases from V and 2 bases from J; junction bases left unmatched: 21. The DNA for the CDR3 is TGTGCCAGCAGCCTTAGTATCTTAGCGGGAGGACACCTAAGGACCTACGAGCAGTACTTC. The encoded protein is CASSLSILAGGHLRTYEQYF.

This clonotype occurred a few times. The rearrangement joins TRBV7-2 to TRBJ1-1; D gene unclear. The germline gives CDR1 SGHTA, CDR2 FQGNSA. The V end was cut by 5 bases, the J end by 11 bases, with 18 bases between. The CDR3 extends over 13 amino acids. CDR3 region: CASSPAAYQVAFF. Here the CDR3 DNA reads TGTGCCAGCAGCCCTGCGGCCTACCAAGTGGCTTTCTTT. Full variable domain (outside the CDR3, taken from reference TRBV7-2 and TRBJ1-1): GAGVSQSPSNKVTEKGKDVELRCDPISGHTALYWYRQSLGQGLEFLIYFQGNSAPDKSGLPSDRFSAERTGGSVSTLTIQRTQQEDSAVYLCASSPAAYQVAFFGQGTRLTVV.

The chain has TRBV5-4 and TRBJ2-7, with 12 positions matching TRBD2. CDR1 is SGHNT, CDR2 YYREEE, per germline (reference sequence). Trimming at V came to 4 bases and at J to 5 bases, leaving 4 bases not matched to a gene. This CDR3 contains 14 residues. CDR3 in DNA: TGTGCCAGCAGCGTGGGACTAGCGGGCCACGAGCAGTACTTC. It encodes CASSVGLAGHEQYF.